The clone carrying this T cell receptor beta chain was recorded a few times. The source of the sample is a study of T cells after yellow fever vaccination. TCRdb reprocessed the 5' RACE reads with MiXCR, giving one entry per CDR3 protein. The sample yields some 670,000 distinct CDR3 sequences, around 12% seen once. The CDR3 contains 15 residues. Germline CDR1 SGHNT, CDR2 YYREEE (reference sequence). Losses at the gene ends were 4 bases for V and 5 bases for J; bases not matched to a gene: 8. The TCR sequence derives from a man between 25 and 39 years old who received the YFV17D yellow fever vaccine. The chain links TRBV5-4 to TRBJ2-5, with 10 bases matching TRBD1. The source material was PBMCs, sampled on the day of the yellow fever booster vaccination. The DNA of the CDR3 is TGTGCCAGCAGCAGACCGGGACAGGGGTTTGAGACCCAGTACTTC. It specifies CASSRPGQGFETQYF.